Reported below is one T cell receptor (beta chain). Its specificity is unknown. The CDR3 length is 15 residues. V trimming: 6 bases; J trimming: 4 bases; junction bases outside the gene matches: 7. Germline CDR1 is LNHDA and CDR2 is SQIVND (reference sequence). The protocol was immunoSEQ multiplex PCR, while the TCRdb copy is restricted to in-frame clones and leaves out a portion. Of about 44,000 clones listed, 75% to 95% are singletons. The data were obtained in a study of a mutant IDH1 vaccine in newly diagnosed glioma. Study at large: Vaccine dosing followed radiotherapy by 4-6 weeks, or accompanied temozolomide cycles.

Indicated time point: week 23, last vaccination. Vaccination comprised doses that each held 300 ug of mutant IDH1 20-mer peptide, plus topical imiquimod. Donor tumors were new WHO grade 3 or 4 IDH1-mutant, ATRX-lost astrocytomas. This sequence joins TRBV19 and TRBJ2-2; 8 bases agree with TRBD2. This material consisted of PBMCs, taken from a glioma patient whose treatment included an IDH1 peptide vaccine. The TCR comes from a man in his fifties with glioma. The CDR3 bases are TGTGCCAGTAGAGCCGGGACTAGTGGCACCGGGGAGCTGTTTTTT. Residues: CASRAGTSGTGELFF.